This TCR beta chain was retrieved from a study of blood T cell repertoires in COVID-19. On the study more broadly: Acute and convalescent COVID-19 specimens originated in the United States, Italy and Spain.

Authors' processing steps: Cell counts per sample came from amplifying reference gene primers. Assay used: immunoSEQ multiplex PCR; TCRdb lists only in-frame clones, some missing. V and J calls and clone size are those listed in that table; D and trimming were worked out from the DNA. This sample has a few hundred thousand clones, with approximately 78% found just once. Germline trimming cut 5 bases from V and 1 base from J; bases unmatched to any gene: 5. The CDR3 runs 15 residues. CDR1 and CDR2 from the germline V gene are SQVTM and ANQGSEA. Sequenced: peripheral blood. The chain links TRBV29-1 to TRBJ2-1, with 10 nucleotides matching TRBD2. The clonotype was recovered from a woman of 80 years or more with acute or convalescent COVID-19. The chain's CDR3 is CSVRASGSSYNEQFF. The DNA for the CDR3 is TGCAGCGTTCGGGCTAGCGGGAGTTCCTACAATGAGCAGTTCTTC.